These 13 T cell receptor beta chains originate from one sample sequenced in a study of OX40 agonist ivuxolimab in advanced cancers. Repertoires were generated with immunoSEQ multiplex PCR, while TCRdb's copy carries only in-frame clones and drops some. The sample has about 56,000 clones, under 85% seen once. The sample in question was CD4+ or CD8+ T cells sorted from blood, obtained in a trial of the OX40 agonist ivuxolimab. The receptors were gathered from an adult with an advanced solid tumor such as melanoma, head and neck, liver or kidney cancer.

The gene calls are TRBV6-5 and TRBJ2-1; D gene unclear. Germline-derived CDR1 and CDR2 are MNHEY and SVGAGI. V lost 5 bases and J 9 bases, leaving 8 bases between the germline ends. This CDR3 contains 11 residues. In DNA form, the CDR3 reads TGTGCCAGCAGTCCTTGGGGTGAGCAGTTCTTC. Amino acids: CASSPWGEQFF.

The rearrangement joins TRBV7-8 to TRBJ2-3; D remains ambiguous. CDR3 length: 16 amino acids. Germline CDR1 and CDR2: SGHVS and FQNEAQ. Between the trimmed V and J ends, which lost 5 bases and 1 base, there was a span of 16 bases. Written as DNA, the CDR3 is TGTGCCAGCAGCCCCCCATTACGCCTCGGCACAGATACGCAGTATTTT. It yields the protein CASSPPLRLGTDTQYF.

This clone was observed a single time. The rearrangement links TRBV6-5 to TRBJ1-2; D possibly corresponds to TRBD1 (6 bases). There are 12 residues in the CDR3. Germline V gene sequence: CDR1 MNHEY, CDR2 SVGAGI. V was cut by 5 bases and J by 7 bases, with 11 bases left in between. In DNA form, the CDR3 reads TGTGCCAGCAGTCCAACAGGGTTTGGCTACACCTTC. Amino acid sequence: CASSPTGFGYTF.

J is TRBJ2-7 and V is TRBV1; the table's D call, TRBD1, was not checked against the DNA. TRBV1 is a pseudogene. The CDR3 contains 17 residues. CDR3 sequence: CTSSQNRTGGSMVEQYF. The CDR3 nucleotides are TGCACCAGCAGCCAAAACAGGACAGGGGGCTCTATGGTTGAGCAGTACTTC.

The chain recombines TRBV6-1 with TRBJ1-1; a weak D match, TRBD1 (6 bases). The CDR3 covers 18 residues. V was trimmed by 3 bases and J by 1 base, leaving 21 bases between them. CDR1 is MNHNS and CDR2 is SASEGT in the germline V gene. The CDR3 region has the DNA TGTGCCAGCAGTGATCCTGCCTGGGGGGGGCAAGAGAACACTGAAGCTTTCTTT. Protein sequence: CASSDPAWGGQENTEAFF.

V and J are TRBV6-1 and TRBJ1-5; possible D gene TRBD1, 5 bases. The V end lost 5 bases, the J end lost 0 bases, and 11 bases lay between the germline ends. The germline CDR1 and CDR2 sequences are MNHNS and SASEGT. CDR3 length equals 15 residues. The DNA for the CDR3 is TGTGCCAGCAGTCCGACAGAGAGTAGCAATCAGCCCCAGCATTTT. Residues: CASSPTESSNQPQHF.

The chain employs TRBV18 and TRBJ2-3; D remains ambiguous. CDR1 and CDR2 (germline): KGHSH, LQKENI. The CDR3 is made up of 12 amino acids. V gave up 3 bases and J gave up 1 base, with 2 bases separating them. CDR3 nucleotides: TGTGCCAGCTCACCCCGCACAGATACGCAGTATTTT. Translation: CASSPRTDTQYF.

The rearrangement joins TRBV28 to TRBJ2-2; TRBD2 might be the D (6 bases). Germline V gene sequence: CDR1 MDHEN, CDR2 SYDVKM. This CDR3 is 15 amino acids long. Trimming took 2 bases from V and 4 from J, leaving 11 bases between them. The CDR3 loop reads CASSLGGLFTGELFF. CDR3 DNA sequence: TGTGCCAGCAGTTTAGGGGGACTCTTCACCGGGGAGCTGTTTTTT.

The chain carries TRBV14 and TRBJ2-7; D gene ambiguous. Germline values: CDR1 SGHDN, CDR2 FVKESK. The germline V and J ends were trimmed by 4 bases and 4 bases, with 11 bases remaining between them. The CDR3 is made up of 13 amino acids. CDR3 coding DNA: TGTGCCAGCAGCCCCGCCGAACAATACGAGCAGTACTTC. This translates into CASSPAEQYEQYF.

V is TRBV2 and J is TRBJ1-2; TRBD1 is a possible D gene (5 bases). In germline, CDR1 is SNHLY, CDR2 FYNNEI. This CDR3 is built from 14 residues. V lost 5 bases to trimming and J lost 0 bases, with 10 bases between them. The CDR3 sequence is CASSPGNTNYGYTF. The CDR3, as DNA: TGTGCCAGCAGTCCAGGGAACACTAACTATGGCTACACCTTC. Together with reference TRBV2 and TRBJ1-2, the CDR3 gives the full variable domain: EPEVTQTPSHQVTQMGQEVILRCVPISNHLYFYWYRQILGQKVEFLVSFYNNEISEKSEIFDDQFSVERPDGSNFTLKIRSTKLEDSAMYFCASSPGNTNYGYTFGSGTRLTVV.

The J gene is TRBJ2-2, the V gene TRBV2, with D possibly being TRBD1 (5 bases). The germline V gene encodes CDR1 SNHLY and CDR2 FYNNEI. The CDR3 has 14 residues. Trimming took 7 bases from V and 1 from J, leaving 10 bases between them. CDR3 in amino acids: CASNGHLNTGELFF. The DNA for the CDR3 is TGTGCCAGCAACGGACACCTGAACACCGGGGAGCTGTTTTTT.

This chain uses TRBV11-3 with TRBJ2-7; 10 positions agree with TRBD1. In germline, CDR1 is SGHNT, CDR2 YENEEA. The CDR3 contains 14 residues. V shed 8 bases, J shed 1 base, and the junction held 5 bases outside the gene matches. Here the CDR3 DNA reads TGTGCCAGCTCCAGGGGACAGGGGTCCTACGAGCAGTACTTC. Its translation: CASSRGQGSYEQYF.

The sample holds a few counts of this clone. J is TRBJ2-7 and V is TRBV5-1; TRBD1 aligns across 9 bases. The CDR3 runs to 17 residues. The junction had 13 bases not matched to a gene; V was cut back by 0 bases and J by 6 bases. Germline CDR1 reads SGHRS; CDR2 reads YFSETQ. CDR3 bases: TGCGCCAGCAGCTTGGCCCCTCCGGGACAGGGAAGGAGCGAGCAGTACTTC. Amino acid sequence: CASSLAPPGQGRSEQYF.